The entry below gives a single TCR beta chain sequence along with its context. CDR1 is LGHNT and CDR2 is FRNRAP in the germline V gene. This CDR3 is built from 13 residues. V shed 6 bases and J 2 bases; nucleotides not matched to a gene: 4. The data are from a study of sequential checkpoint blockade in melanoma. The wider study: Patients were randomized 1:1 to nivolumab-then-ipilimumab or ipilimumab-then-nivolumab first-line. After both sequences, patients received maintenance nivolumab.

Here immunoSEQ multiplex PCR was the method, and the copy in TCRdb shows in-frame clones only, minus some. The repertoire consists of about 13,000 clones, with 82% occurring once and the leading ten covering over 25%. Documented treatment: randomized to nivolumab then ipilimumab (arm A) or the reverse (arm B). DNA-damaging chemotherapy had not been given to any patient beforehand. From thawed PBMCs, live CD3+CD8+ cells negative for CD19 and CD56 were sorted. J is TRBJ2-7 and V is TRBV12-5, with 7 bases matching TRBD1. The sample in question was CD8+ T cells sorted from blood (inferred from file names), obtained from a patient given nivolumab and ipilimumab in sequence. The sequence was obtained from a human donor with melanoma. CDR3 DNA: TGTGCTAGTGGGGGACAGAAAGCCTACGAGCAGTACTTC. It is translated as CASGGQKAYEQYF.